The 7 T cell receptor beta chains in this list originate from one sample, sequenced in a study of T cell responses to AZD1222 COVID-19 vaccine. Assay: immunoSEQ multiplex PCR; the TCRdb copy retains only in-frame clones and omits some. The data show 40,000 to 60,000 clones, with roughly 89% seen just once and 1% to 1.3% held by the top ten. The input for sequencing was peripheral blood, taken 28 days after the second AZD1222 dose. The receptors stem from an adult who received the AZD1222 COVID-19 vaccine.

The chain employs TRBV6-5 and TRBJ1-2; perhaps TRBD1 as D (5 bases). CDR3 size: 16 residues. CDR1 and CDR2 (germline): MNHEY, SVGAGI. Trimming pared 0 bases from V and 4 bases from J, leaving 15 bases between. DNA of the CDR3: TGTGCCAGCAGTTACTCGAGAGCCGGAGGGGCCTATGGCTACACCTTC. This codes for CASSYSRAGGAYGYTF.

The V gene is TRBV15, the J gene TRBJ2-5, with TRBD2 matching 11 bases. Germline V gene sequence: CDR1 LNHNV, CDR2 YYDKDF (reference sequence). V lost 1 base and J lost 2; bases outside the gene matches: 6. The CDR3 spans 17 residues. The CDR3 coding sequence is TGTGCCACCAGCAGAGCCCTGACTAGCGGGAAGCAAGAGACCCAGTACTTC. Translation: CATSRALTSGKQETQYF.

The chain carries TRBV7-2 and TRBJ2-7, with D perhaps TRBD1 or TRBD2 (5 bases each). Germline V gives CDR1 SGHTA, CDR2 FQGNSA. The CDR3 consists of 12 residues. The germline V and J ends were trimmed by 1 base and 12 bases, with 13 bases remaining between them. The CDR3 sequence: CASSLVVGEWYF. CDR3 nucleotide sequence: TGTGCCAGCAGCTTAGTCGTGGGGGAATGGTACTTC.

The rearrangement links TRBV10-3 to TRBJ2-7; D is perhaps TRBD2 (6 bases). Germline assignment: CDR1 ENHRY and CDR2 SYGVKD. Between the trimmed V and J ends, which lost 5 bases and 7 bases, there was a span of 18 bases. The length of the CDR3 is 14 residues. CDR3 loop: CAISPLAALREQYF. Here the CDR3 DNA reads TGTGCCATCAGTCCTTTAGCGGCCCTACGGGAGCAGTACTTC.

J is TRBJ2-7 and V is TRBV28; the D gene is possibly TRBD1 (5 bases). V lost 1 base, J lost 5 bases, and 6 bases lay in between. The germline V gene has CDR1 MDHEN and CDR2 SYDVKM. The CDR3 has 12 amino acids. Here the CDR3 reads CASSLLGDEQYF. As DNA, the CDR3 is TGTGCCAGCAGTTTATTAGGGGACGAGCAGTACTTC.

The chain has TRBV6-2 or TRBV6-3 and TRBJ2-2; D is possibly TRBD1 (5 bases). Per the germline V gene, CDR1 is MNHEY and CDR2 is SVGEGT. CDR3 size: 14 residues. V shed 6 bases and J shed 3 bases, with 11 bases lying between them. The CDR3 region has the DNA TGTGCCAGCAGCAGGGCCGGACACACCGGGGAGCTGTTTTTT. Its translation is CASSRAGHTGELFF.

CDR3 nucleotides: TGCGCCAGCAGTGAGAGGGAGACAGTCACAGATACGCAGTATTTT. Translated, it gives CASSERETVTDTQYF. The chain has TRBV5-1 and TRBJ2-3; D is tentatively TRBD1 or TRBD2 (5 bases each). V lost 5 bases and J lost 2, with 15 bases in between. Germline loops: CDR1 SGHRS, CDR2 YFSETQ. The CDR3 spans 15 residues.